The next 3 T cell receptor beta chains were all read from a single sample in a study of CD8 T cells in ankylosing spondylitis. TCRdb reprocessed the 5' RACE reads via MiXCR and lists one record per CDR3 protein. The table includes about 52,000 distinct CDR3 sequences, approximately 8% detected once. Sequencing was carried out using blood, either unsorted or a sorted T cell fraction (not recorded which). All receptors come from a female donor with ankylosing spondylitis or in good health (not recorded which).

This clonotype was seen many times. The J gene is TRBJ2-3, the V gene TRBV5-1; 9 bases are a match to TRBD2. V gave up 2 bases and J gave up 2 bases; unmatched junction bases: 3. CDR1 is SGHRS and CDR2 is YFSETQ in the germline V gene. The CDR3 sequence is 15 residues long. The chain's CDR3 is CASSFAGGITDTQYF. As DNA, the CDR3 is TGCGCCAGCAGCTTTGCGGGGGGGATCACAGATACGCAGTATTTT.

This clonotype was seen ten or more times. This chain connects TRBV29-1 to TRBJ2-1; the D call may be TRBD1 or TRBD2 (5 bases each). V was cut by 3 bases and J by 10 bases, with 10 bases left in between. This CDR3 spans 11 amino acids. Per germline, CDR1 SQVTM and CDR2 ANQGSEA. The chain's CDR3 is CSVDRWGEQFF. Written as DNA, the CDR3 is TGCAGCGTTGATAGGTGGGGGGAGCAGTTCTTC.

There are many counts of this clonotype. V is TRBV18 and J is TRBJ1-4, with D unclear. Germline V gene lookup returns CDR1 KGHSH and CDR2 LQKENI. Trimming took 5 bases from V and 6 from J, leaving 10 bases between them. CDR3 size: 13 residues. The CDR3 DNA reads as TGTGCCAGCTCATCACTAGCCCATGAAAAACTGTTTTTT. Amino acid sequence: CASSSLAHEKLFF.